This T cell receptor beta chain was recovered during a study of beta chain features in type 1 diabetes. Germline CDR1 and CDR2: PRHDT and FYEKMQ (reference sequence). The CDR3 is 13 residues long. Trimming pared 6 bases from V and 6 bases from J, leaving 11 bases between. Sorting of CD4+ naive, central memory, regulatory and stem cell-like memory cells was performed via CD45RO/CCR7/CD25/CD127/CD95/CD27. Isolated RNA was reverse transcribed in full, so expressed TCRB transcripts were sequenced. Here immunoSEQ multiplex PCR was the method, and the copy in TCRdb shows in-frame clones only, minus some. The sample lists around 710,000 clones, around 12% occurring once. General study results and limits: Shortening that was moderate but significant affected the TCRB CDR3s of Type 1 diabetes patients in all four CD4+ subsets. There were fewer insertions and more deletions at the VDJ junctions of type 1 diabetes patients. The analysis here could not establish whether HLA type shapes TCRB rearrangement. Patients' naive, central memory and regulatory TCRB repertoires appeared more alike than those of healthy donors.

To note about this clone: Antigen unknown.

The receptor comes from a man younger than 40 with type 1 diabetes. The chain employs TRBV13 and TRBJ1-4, with D perhaps TRBD1 (5 bases). Sequences were obtained from naive CD4+ T cells from blood. DNA of the CDR3: TGTGCCAGCAGTCGGGGGGTGGATGAAAAACTGTTTTTT. Protein product: CASSRGVDEKLFF. Full variable domain (remainder filled in from reference TRBV13 and TRBJ1-4): AAGVIQSPRHLIKEKRETATLKCYPIPRHDTVYWYQQGPGQDPQFLISFYEKMQSDKGSIPDRFSAQQFSDYHSELNMSSLELGDSALYFCASSRGVDEKLFFGSGTQLSVL.